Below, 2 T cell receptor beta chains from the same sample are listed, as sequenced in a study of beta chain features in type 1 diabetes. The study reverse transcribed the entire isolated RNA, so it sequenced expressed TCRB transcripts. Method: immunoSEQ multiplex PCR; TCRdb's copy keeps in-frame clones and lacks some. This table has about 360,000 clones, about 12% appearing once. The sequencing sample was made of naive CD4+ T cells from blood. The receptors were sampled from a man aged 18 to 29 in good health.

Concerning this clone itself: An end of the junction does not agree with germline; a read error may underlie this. CDR3 residues: CASSQEGTGVNEQFF. The CDR3 bases are TGCGCCAGCAGCCAAGAGGGGACAGGGGTCAATGAGCAGTTCTTC. The rearrangement uses TRBV11-2 and TRBJ2-1; 10 nucleotides match TRBD1. The CDR3 is 15 amino acids. Germline V gene lookup returns CDR1 SGHAT and CDR2 FQNNGV. The whole variable domain, remainder taken from reference TRBV11-2 and TRBJ2-1, is EAGVAQSPRYKIIEKRQSVAFWCNPISGHATLYWYQQILGQGPKLLIQFQNNGVVDDSQLPKDRFSAERLKGVDSTLKIQPAKLEDSAVYLCASSQEGTGVNEQFFGPGTRLTVL.

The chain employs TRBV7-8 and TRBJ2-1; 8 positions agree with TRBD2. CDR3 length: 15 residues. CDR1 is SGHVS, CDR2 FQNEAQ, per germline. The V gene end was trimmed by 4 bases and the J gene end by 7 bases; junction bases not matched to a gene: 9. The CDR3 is CASSSLAGSENEQFF. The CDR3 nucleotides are TGTGCCAGCAGCTCGTTAGCGGGATCGGAGAATGAGCAGTTCTTC.